These T cell receptor beta chains were read from a single sample in a study of spatial heterogeneity in lung cancer. TCRdb itself ran the 5' RACE reads through MiXCR, one entry per CDR3 protein. The sample has about 33,000 distinct CDR3 sequences; 10% are singletons. This specimen was PBMCs, taken at follow-up. The receptors here all came from a female donor with early-stage non-small cell lung cancer. The CDR3 runs from the conserved cysteine through the conserved F or W. Each record gives: D gene, J gene, clone size, V gene, CDR3 protein, CDR3 DNA. D genes are given only for firm matches. Not all rows give a size; the values are once, few, many and, for expanded clones, a class.

d_call: .
j_call: TRBJ2-1
clone_size: many
v_call: TRBV6-2/TRBV6-3
cdr3_aa: CASGPVGVHEQFF
cdr3_nt: TGTGCCAGCGGTCCCGTGGGGGTCCATGAGCAGTTCTTC

d_call: .
j_call: TRBJ2-1
clone_size: .
v_call: TRBV2
cdr3_aa: CASRPKPQNEQFF
cdr3_nt: TGTGCCAGCAGACCTAAACCGCAAAATGAGCAGTTCTTC

d_call: TRBD1
j_call: TRBJ2-7
clone_size: many
v_call: TRBV9
cdr3_aa: CASSAQGAYEQYF
cdr3_nt: TGTGCCAGCAGCGCACAGGGGGCTTACGAGCAGTACTTC

d_call: TRBD1
j_call: TRBJ1-2
clone_size: many
v_call: TRBV4-3
cdr3_aa: CASSQDGTGAPYGYTF
cdr3_nt: TGCGCCAGCAGCCAAGATGGGACAGGGGCACCCTATGGCTACACCTTC

d_call: TRBD1
j_call: TRBJ1-1
clone_size: few
v_call: TRBV29-1
cdr3_aa: CSVQGRGTEAFF
cdr3_nt: TGCAGCGTACAGGGCAGGGGGACTGAAGCTTTCTTT

d_call: .
j_call: TRBJ1-5
clone_size: .
v_call: TRBV27
cdr3_aa: CASSPQDSTDQPQHF
cdr3_nt: TGTGCCAGCAGTCCCCAGGACAGCACCGATCAGCCCCAGCATTTT

d_call: .
j_call: TRBJ1-2
clone_size: medium-sized
v_call: TRBV29-1
cdr3_aa: CSVDTNYGYTF
cdr3_nt: TGCAGCGTTGACACTAACTATGGCTACACCTTC

d_call: TRBD2
j_call: TRBJ2-1
clone_size: many
v_call: TRBV3-1
cdr3_aa: CASSQGTSGGRSEQFF
cdr3_nt: TGTGCCAGCAGCCAAGGGACTAGCGGGGGGAGAAGTGAGCAGTTCTTC

d_call: TRBD2
j_call: TRBJ2-5
clone_size: .
v_call: TRBV12-3/TRBV12-4
cdr3_aa: CASSSDLVAGGKTQYF
cdr3_nt: TGTGCCAGCAGTTCCGATTTGGTAGCGGGGGGGAAGACCCAGTACTTC

d_call: .
j_call: TRBJ2-3
clone_size: many
v_call: TRBV5-1
cdr3_aa: CASSLAGFPDTQYF
cdr3_nt: TGCGCCAGCAGCTTGGCGGGTTTCCCAGATACGCAGTATTTT

d_call: .
j_call: TRBJ1-6
clone_size: many
v_call: TRBV4-2
cdr3_aa: CASSQEGSDNSPLHF
cdr3_nt: TGTGCCAGCAGCCAAGAGGGGTCAGATAATTCACCCCTCCACTTT

d_call: TRBD2
j_call: TRBJ2-3
clone_size: .
v_call: TRBV29-1
cdr3_aa: CSVQELAEDTDTQYF
cdr3_nt: TGCAGCGTCCAAGAACTAGCGGAGGACACAGATACGCAGTATTTT

d_call: .
j_call: TRBJ2-3
clone_size: few
v_call: TRBV25-1
cdr3_aa: CASSAAGTWYPDTQYF
cdr3_nt: TGTGCCAGCAGTGCCGCCGGGACCTGGTATCCAGATACGCAGTATTTT

d_call: .
j_call: TRBJ2-3
clone_size: .
v_call: TRBV6-2/TRBV6-3
cdr3_aa: CASAFGQLRTDTQYF
cdr3_nt: TGTGCCAGCGCCTTCGGACAGCTTCGCACAGATACGCAGTATTTT

d_call: TRBD2
j_call: TRBJ2-3
clone_size: .
v_call: TRBV20-1
cdr3_aa: CSAREFSGGWDTQYF
cdr3_nt: TGCAGTGCTAGAGAATTTAGCGGGGGGTGGGATACGCAGTATTTT

d_call: .
j_call: TRBJ1-1
clone_size: many
v_call: TRBV7-2
cdr3_aa: CASSSGPVNTEAFF
cdr3_nt: TGTGCCAGCAGCTCCGGTCCCGTGAACACTGAAGCTTTCTTT

d_call: .
j_call: TRBJ1-1
clone_size: many
v_call: TRBV5-1
cdr3_aa: CASSRWTRTKNTEAFF
cdr3_nt: TGCGCCAGCAGCCGGTGGACAAGAACAAAGAACACTGAAGCTTTCTTT

d_call: TRBD2
j_call: TRBJ2-1
clone_size: many
v_call: TRBV5-6
cdr3_aa: CASSRWTSGALGEQFF
cdr3_nt: TGTGCCAGCAGTCGATGGACTAGCGGGGCTTTGGGTGAGCAGTTCTTC

d_call: .
j_call: TRBJ1-4
clone_size: few
v_call: TRBV6-6
cdr3_aa: CASSPIATNEKLFF
cdr3_nt: TGTGCCAGCAGCCCCATTGCAACTAATGAAAAACTGTTTTTT

d_call: .
j_call: TRBJ2-7
clone_size: many
v_call: TRBV6-2/TRBV6-3
cdr3_aa: CASRPPGGTYEQYF
cdr3_nt: TGTGCCAGCAGGCCCCCCGGGGGCACCTACGAGCAGTACTTC

d_call: .
j_call: TRBJ2-5
clone_size: .
v_call: TRBV12-3/TRBV12-4
cdr3_aa: CASSFGQKETQYF
cdr3_nt: TGTGCCAGCAGTTTTGGCCAGAAAGAGACCCAGTACTTC

d_call: .
j_call: TRBJ2-2
clone_size: many
v_call: TRBV2
cdr3_aa: CARNRENTGELFF
cdr3_nt: TGTGCCAGGAACAGGGAGAACACCGGGGAGCTGTTTTTT

d_call: .
j_call: TRBJ1-1
clone_size: many
v_call: TRBV12-5
cdr3_aa: CASGPGGRETEAFF
cdr3_nt: TGTGCTAGTGGTCCTGGGGGGCGGGAGACTGAAGCTTTCTTT

d_call: TRBD2
j_call: TRBJ2-2
clone_size: few
v_call: TRBV7-2
cdr3_aa: CASSVGLANGELFF
cdr3_nt: TGTGCCAGCAGCGTGGGACTAGCTAACGGGGAGCTGTTTTTT

d_call: TRBD1
j_call: TRBJ2-5
clone_size: many
v_call: TRBV6-1
cdr3_aa: CASSYDRGKETQYF
cdr3_nt: TGTGCCAGCAGCTATGACAGGGGCAAAGAGACCCAGTACTTC

d_call: .
j_call: TRBJ1-5
clone_size: many
v_call: TRBV27
cdr3_aa: CASSLWGLGDQPQHF
cdr3_nt: TGTGCCAGCAGTTTATGGGGGTTGGGCGATCAGCCCCAGCATTTT

d_call: .
j_call: TRBJ2-1
clone_size: many
v_call: TRBV20-1
cdr3_aa: CSAHTSNPFNEQFF
cdr3_nt: TGCAGTGCTCATACTAGTAATCCCTTCAATGAGCAGTTCTTC

d_call: TRBD2
j_call: TRBJ2-1
clone_size: many
v_call: TRBV13
cdr3_aa: CASSFGNLLAGGRDEQFF
cdr3_nt: TGTGCCAGCAGCTTCGGCAACTTGCTAGCGGGGGGTAGGGATGAGCAGTTCTTC

d_call: .
j_call: TRBJ2-5
clone_size: many
v_call: TRBV11-2
cdr3_aa: CASSPLTGRTQYF
cdr3_nt: TGTGCCAGCAGCCCTTTAACAGGGAGGACCCAGTACTTC

d_call: .
j_call: TRBJ1-6
clone_size: many
v_call: TRBV5-6
cdr3_aa: CASSAGHLGAPLHF
cdr3_nt: TGTGCCAGCAGCGCTGGTCACCTCGGGGCACCCCTCCACTTT

d_call: .
j_call: TRBJ1-6
clone_size: .
v_call: TRBV2
cdr3_aa: CARSSAGMTNSPLHF
cdr3_nt: TGTGCCAGGAGCTCCGCGGGTATGACGAATTCACCCCTCCACTTT

d_call: .
j_call: TRBJ2-1
clone_size: few
v_call: TRBV20-1
cdr3_aa: CSASEGNNEQFF
cdr3_nt: TGCAGTGCCTCCGAGGGAAACAATGAGCAGTTCTTC

d_call: .
j_call: TRBJ2-7
clone_size: .
v_call: TRBV10-3
cdr3_aa: CAISEGQNSYEQYF
cdr3_nt: TGTGCCATCAGTGAGGGACAGAACTCCTACGAGCAGTACTTC

d_call: TRBD1
j_call: TRBJ2-7
clone_size: .
v_call: TRBV5-1
cdr3_aa: CASSEPGQGSGEQYF
cdr3_nt: TGCGCCAGCAGCGAACCGGGACAGGGGTCTGGCGAGCAGTACTTC

d_call: TRBD1
j_call: TRBJ2-2
clone_size: many
v_call: TRBV5-1
cdr3_aa: CASSLGGGNTGELFF
cdr3_nt: TGCGCCAGCAGCTTAGGGGGCGGTAACACCGGGGAGCTGTTTTTT

d_call: .
j_call: TRBJ2-7
clone_size: many
v_call: TRBV5-1
cdr3_aa: CASSPGTSYF
cdr3_nt: TGCGCCAGCAGCCCCGGGACGTCGTACTTC

d_call: TRBD2
j_call: TRBJ2-3
clone_size: many
v_call: TRBV20-1
cdr3_aa: CSARRLAGVQLTDTQYF
cdr3_nt: TGCAGTGCGAGACGGCTAGCGGGGGTTCAACTCACAGATACGCAGTATTTT

d_call: .
j_call: TRBJ2-7
clone_size: many
v_call: TRBV5-1
cdr3_aa: CASSLRRDSAYEQYF
cdr3_nt: TGCGCCAGCAGCTTGCGTCGGGACTCAGCCTACGAGCAGTACTTC

d_call: TRBD2
j_call: TRBJ2-3
clone_size: many
v_call: TRBV6-6
cdr3_aa: CASSFSGRTDTQYF
cdr3_nt: TGTGCCAGCAGTTTTAGCGGGAGGACAGATACGCAGTATTTT

d_call: .
j_call: TRBJ2-5
clone_size: .
v_call: TRBV19
cdr3_aa: CASSQGLQETQYF
cdr3_nt: TGTGCCAGTAGCCAGGGGCTCCAAGAGACCCAGTACTTC

d_call: .
j_call: TRBJ1-1
clone_size: few
v_call: TRBV19
cdr3_aa: CASSLGLSTEAFF
cdr3_nt: TGTGCCAGTAGCCTCGGGTTGAGCACTGAAGCTTTCTTT

d_call: .
j_call: TRBJ2-3
clone_size: .
v_call: TRBV7-2
cdr3_aa: CASRPPRRDLTDTQYF
cdr3_nt: TGTGCCAGCAGACCACCGCGGAGGGACCTCACAGATACGCAGTATTTT

d_call: .
j_call: TRBJ1-4
clone_size: many
v_call: TRBV29-1
cdr3_aa: CSALGGTNEKLFF
cdr3_nt: TGCAGCGCCCTCGGGGGCACTAATGAAAAACTGTTTTTT

d_call: TRBD2
j_call: TRBJ2-5
clone_size: few
v_call: TRBV6-1
cdr3_aa: CASRMGGGPSETQYF
cdr3_nt: TGTGCCAGCAGAATGGGCGGGGGGCCATCCGAGACCCAGTACTTC

d_call: TRBD1
j_call: TRBJ1-5
clone_size: .
v_call: TRBV20-1
cdr3_aa: CSAKGSGGRGNQPQHF
cdr3_nt: TGCAGTGCTAAGGGTTCAGGGGGCAGGGGCAATCAGCCCCAGCATTTT

d_call: .
j_call: TRBJ1-4
clone_size: many
v_call: TRBV7-9
cdr3_aa: CASSPPLSEKLFF
cdr3_nt: TGTGCCAGCAGCCCACCCCTCAGTGAAAAACTGTTTTTT

d_call: .
j_call: TRBJ2-2
clone_size: few
v_call: TRBV14
cdr3_aa: CASRQQNTGELFF
cdr3_nt: TGTGCCAGCAGACAGCAGAACACCGGGGAGCTGTTTTTT

d_call: .
j_call: TRBJ1-1
clone_size: few
v_call: TRBV19
cdr3_aa: CASSTLPAGTDTEAFF
cdr3_nt: TGTGCCAGTAGTACCCTCCCTGCGGGGACGGACACTGAAGCTTTCTTT

d_call: .
j_call: TRBJ2-1
clone_size: many
v_call: TRBV9
cdr3_aa: CASSVVGSGSSYNEQFF
cdr3_nt: TGTGCCAGCAGCGTAGTAGGTAGCGGTAGCTCCTACAATGAGCAGTTCTTC

d_call: .
j_call: TRBJ2-1
clone_size: many
v_call: TRBV7-2
cdr3_aa: CASSLIVADSYNEQFF
cdr3_nt: TGTGCCAGCAGCTTGATTGTTGCGGACTCCTACAATGAGCAGTTCTTC

d_call: .
j_call: TRBJ1-6
clone_size: few
v_call: TRBV5-1
cdr3_aa: CASSLEGSYNSPLHF
cdr3_nt: TGCGCCAGCAGCTTGGAGGGCTCCTATAATTCACCCCTCCACTTT

d_call: .
j_call: TRBJ2-2
clone_size: few
v_call: TRBV5-1
cdr3_aa: CASSSQQLSGELFF
cdr3_nt: TGCGCCAGCAGCTCCCAACAGTTGTCCGGGGAGCTGTTTTTT

d_call: TRBD2
j_call: TRBJ2-2
clone_size: many
v_call: TRBV27
cdr3_aa: CASSVQTSFGELFF
cdr3_nt: TGTGCCAGCAGTGTACAGACTAGCTTCGGGGAGCTGTTTTTT

d_call: TRBD2
j_call: TRBJ2-2
clone_size: few
v_call: TRBV7-2
cdr3_aa: CASSSDASFRLAVGELFF
cdr3_nt: TGTGCCAGCAGCTCCGACGCCTCCTTCAGACTAGCGGTCGGGGAGCTGTTTTTT

d_call: TRBD1
j_call: TRBJ2-5
clone_size: few
v_call: TRBV25-1
cdr3_aa: CASSELGTGKETQYF
cdr3_nt: TGTGCCAGCAGTGAATTAGGGACAGGCAAAGAGACCCAGTACTTC